This paragraph reports one TCR beta chain. A read error may produce the germline difference seen at one junction end. The data belong to a study of blood T cell repertoires in COVID-19. Sequencing used immunoSEQ multiplex PCR; TCRdb keeps in-frame clones, though not all of them. The table includes approximately 190,000 clones, more than 65% detected once. Per germline, CDR1 SGHVS and CDR2 FQNEAQ. The CDR3 sequence is 15 residues long. The source of this sequence is a man aged 40-55 years who had recovered from COVID-19. This sequence joins TRBV7-8 and TRBJ1-5; D is possibly TRBD1 (5 bases). The sample consisted of PBMCs or T cells enriched from blood (not recorded which). CDR3 in amino acids: CASSLGQIPNQPQHF. The CDR3, as DNA: TGTGCCAGCAGCTTGGGGCAAATCCCCAATCAGCCCCAACATTTT.